This TCR beta chain was found in a study of glioma-infiltrating T cells. Study results and caveats: Tissue-blood divergence was below expectation in non-neoplastic patients, above in gliomas. CDR3 overlap between tissue and blood was very small.

Using RNA template, CDR3s of TCR alpha and beta were amplified with iRepertoire arm-PCR. One-step reverse transcription and amplification started from about 100-400 ng of tissue mRNA or PBMC total RNA. TCRdb processed the multiplex PCR reads anew with MiXCR; each CDR3 protein has one entry. The sample records about 140,000 distinct CDR3 sequences, around 40% being singletons. Germline V lookup: CDR1 ENHRY, CDR2 SYGVKD. CDR3 length: 13 amino acids. With 8 bases removed from V and 2 bases from J, the gap between germline ends came to 11 bases. As for this clonotype: What it binds is not known.

The receptor comes from a human donor with low-grade glioma or glioblastoma, undergoing nonglioma brain surgery, or in good health (not recorded which). This chain uses TRBV10-3 with TRBJ2-3; tentatively, D is TRBD1 or TRBD2 (5 bases each). Sample: glioma tissue, nonneoplastic brain tissue, or PBMCs (not recorded which). The CDR3, as DNA: TGTGCCATCCGGGACCTGCACACAGATACGCAGTATTTT. Translated: CAIRDLHTDTQYF.